The rows below give T cell receptor beta chains drawn from one sample of a study of CD8 T cells in Susac syndrome. Each CDR3 protein gets one entry after TCRdb re-called the immunoSEQ multiplex PCR reads with MiXCR. The sample yields about 200,000 distinct CDR3 sequences, approximately 95% seen once. The material sequenced was CD4+ T cells from PBMCs. The receptor set was obtained from a human donor in good health. CDR3s include the opening cysteine and the closing phenylalanine or tryptophan. Fields, in order: V gene, CDR3 protein.

TRBV9,CASSPGKGGYTEAFF
TRBV7-8,CASSLDGRGEAPETQYF
TRBV20-1,CSAEQPANYGYTF
TRBV13,CASRPGGNYGYTF
TRBV3-1,CASSQDTGARADTQYF
TRBV20-1,CSASEVAEAFF
TRBV5-1,CASSLGLGGRYSQETQYF
TRBV2,CARGGIAGNYEQYF
TRBV6-2/TRBV6-3,CASSYVLGALHF
TRBV29-1,CSGATGGPIGYTF
TRBV20-1,CSAGPAGPTDTQYF
TRBV20-1,CSARGPRVSYNEQFF
TRBV29-1,CSVDDRGQGETQYF
TRBV2,CASRELQETQYF
TRBV2,CASRVVAGVTDTQYF
TRBV9,CASSAGRSSGYNEQFF
TRBV29-1,CSVASGETGHGYTF
TRBV29-1,CSGAGPYNEQFF
TRBV7-9,CASSILAEGEQFF
TRBV29-1,CSVVLVLAGETQYF
TRBV6-2/TRBV6-3,CASSSGFRGQRYTEAFF
TRBV24-1,CATSYGDYGYTF
TRBV23-1,CASGYKNETQYF
TRBV5-1,CASSLFTDANTGELFF
TRBV9,CASSNLYGYTF
TRBV28,CASSLSLGDPRTDTQYF
TRBV3-1,CASSQGRTQYF
TRBV4-3,CASSPGAYGYTF
TRBV3-1,CASSQVSSGANVLTF
TRBV9,CASSVASLDTQYF
TRBV27,CASKTQGYGYTF
TRBV20-1,CSARDRISNQPQHF
TRBV6-6,CASSTPTRASYEQYF
TRBV5-4,CASSPRTSGASYNEQFF
TRBV7-2,CASTSLDTYEQYF
TRBV4-2,CASSQEALAANEQFF
TRBV24-1,CATRGQGTDTQYF
TRBV3-1,CASSITGSEGYTF
TRBV27,CASSLEGRRHQPQHF
TRBV29-1,CSVVPGQETYNEQFF
TRBV20-1,CSARVTLGAYGKGYTF
TRBV9,CASSFHPQGRSMNTEAFF